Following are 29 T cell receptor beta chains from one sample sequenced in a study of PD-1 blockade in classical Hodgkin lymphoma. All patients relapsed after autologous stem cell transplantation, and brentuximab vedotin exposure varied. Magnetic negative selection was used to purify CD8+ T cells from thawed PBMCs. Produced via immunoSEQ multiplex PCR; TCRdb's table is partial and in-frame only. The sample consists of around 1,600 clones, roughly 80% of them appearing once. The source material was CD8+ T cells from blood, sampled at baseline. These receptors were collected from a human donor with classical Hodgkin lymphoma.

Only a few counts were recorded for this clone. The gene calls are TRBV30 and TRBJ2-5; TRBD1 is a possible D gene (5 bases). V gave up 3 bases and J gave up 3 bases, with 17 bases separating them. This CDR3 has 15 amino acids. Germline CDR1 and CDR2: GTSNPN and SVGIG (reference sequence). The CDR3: CAWRLQGSSKETQYF. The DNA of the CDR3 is TGTGCCTGGAGACTGCAGGGAAGTTCTAAAGAGACCCAGTACTTC.

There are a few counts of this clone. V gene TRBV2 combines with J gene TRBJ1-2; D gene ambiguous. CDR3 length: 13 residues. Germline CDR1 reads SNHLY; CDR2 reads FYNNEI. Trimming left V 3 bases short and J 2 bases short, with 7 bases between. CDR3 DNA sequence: TGTGCCAGCAGTGATTACAACAACTATGGCTACACCTTC. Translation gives CASSDYNNYGYTF.

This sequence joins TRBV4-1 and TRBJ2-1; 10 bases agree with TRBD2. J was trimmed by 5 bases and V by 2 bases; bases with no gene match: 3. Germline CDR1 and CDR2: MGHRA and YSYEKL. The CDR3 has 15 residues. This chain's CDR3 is CASSQLAGANNEQFF. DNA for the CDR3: TGCGCCAGCAGCCAACTAGCGGGGGCAAACAATGAGCAGTTCTTC.

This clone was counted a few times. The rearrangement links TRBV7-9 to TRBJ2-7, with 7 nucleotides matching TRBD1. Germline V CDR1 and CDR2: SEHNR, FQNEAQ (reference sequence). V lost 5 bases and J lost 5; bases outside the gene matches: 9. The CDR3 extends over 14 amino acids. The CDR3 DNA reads TGTGCCAGCAGCGCCCGAGACAGGGTTCACGAGCAGTACTTC. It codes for CASSARDRVHEQYF.

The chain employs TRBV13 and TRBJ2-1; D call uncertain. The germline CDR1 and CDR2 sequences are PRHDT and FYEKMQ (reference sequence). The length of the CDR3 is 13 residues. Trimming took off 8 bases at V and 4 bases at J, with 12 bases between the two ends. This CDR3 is CASELQPYNEQFF. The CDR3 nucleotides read TGTGCCAGCGAGCTACAACCATACAATGAGCAGTTCTTC. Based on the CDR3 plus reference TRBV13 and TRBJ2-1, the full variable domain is AAGVIQSPRHLIKEKRETATLKCYPIPRHDTVYWYQQGPGQDPQFLISFYEKMQSDKGSIPDRFSAQQFSDYHSELNMSSLELGDSALYFCASELQPYNEQFFGPGTRLTVL.

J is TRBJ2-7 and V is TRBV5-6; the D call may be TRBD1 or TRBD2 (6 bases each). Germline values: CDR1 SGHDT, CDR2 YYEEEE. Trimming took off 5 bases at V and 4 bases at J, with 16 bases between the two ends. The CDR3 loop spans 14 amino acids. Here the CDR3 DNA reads TGTGCCAGCAGGGGTTTCGGGGGCCAGTACGAGCAGTACTTC. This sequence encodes CASRGFGGQYEQYF.

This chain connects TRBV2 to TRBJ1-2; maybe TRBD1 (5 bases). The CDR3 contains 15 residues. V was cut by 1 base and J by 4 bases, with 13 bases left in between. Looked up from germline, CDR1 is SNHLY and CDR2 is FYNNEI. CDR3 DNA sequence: TGTGCCAGCAGTGAAGTCCGACAGAGACGCTATGGCTACACCTTC. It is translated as CASSEVRQRRYGYTF.

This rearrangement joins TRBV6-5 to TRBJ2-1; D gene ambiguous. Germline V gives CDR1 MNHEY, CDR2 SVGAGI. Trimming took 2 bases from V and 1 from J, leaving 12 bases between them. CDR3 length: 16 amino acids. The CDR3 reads CASSYDVRRSYNEQFF. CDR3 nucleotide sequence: TGTGCCAGCAGTTACGATGTTCGGAGATCCTACAATGAGCAGTTCTTC.

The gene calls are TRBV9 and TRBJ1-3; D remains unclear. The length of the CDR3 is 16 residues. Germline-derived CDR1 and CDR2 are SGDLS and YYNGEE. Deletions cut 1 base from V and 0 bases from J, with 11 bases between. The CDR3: CASSVTREYSGNTIYF. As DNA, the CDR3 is TGTGCCAGCAGCGTAACGAGGGAGTACTCTGGAAACACCATATATTTT.

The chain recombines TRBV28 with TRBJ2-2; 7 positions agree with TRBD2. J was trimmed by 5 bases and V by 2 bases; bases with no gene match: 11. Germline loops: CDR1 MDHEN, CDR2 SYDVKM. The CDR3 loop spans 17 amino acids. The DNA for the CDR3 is TGTGCCAGCAGTTTAGATTCTGCGGGGGTCAGTACCGGGGAGCTGTTTTTT. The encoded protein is CASSLDSAGVSTGELFF.

CDR3 DNA sequence: TGCGCCAGCAGCCAAGATGAGGGGCGACAGGGCTATCAGCCCCAGCATTTT. Translation: CASSQDEGRQGYQPQHF. The chain employs TRBV4-1 and TRBJ1-5; the match to TRBD1 covers 7 bases. This CDR3 is built from 17 residues. V was clipped by 0 bases and J by 5 bases; unmatched bases: 10. Germline V gene sequence: CDR1 MGHRA, CDR2 YSYEKL.

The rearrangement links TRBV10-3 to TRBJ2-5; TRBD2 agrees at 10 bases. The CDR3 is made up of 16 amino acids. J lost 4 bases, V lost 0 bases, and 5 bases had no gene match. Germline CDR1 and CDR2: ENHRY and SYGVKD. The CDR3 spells CAISESGSGGSETQYF. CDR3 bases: TGTGCCATCAGTGAGTCTGGTAGCGGGGGGTCAGAGACCCAGTACTTC.

As DNA, the CDR3 is TGTGCCAGCAGTTACGAACAGGGCTACGAGCAGTACTTC. Its protein is CASSYEQGYEQYF. The V and J genes are TRBV6-6 and TRBJ2-7; D may be TRBD1 (6 bases). Trimming took off 2 bases at V and 3 bases at J, with 8 bases between the two ends. Germline V gives CDR1 MNHNY, CDR2 SVGAGI (reference sequence). The CDR3 covers 13 residues.

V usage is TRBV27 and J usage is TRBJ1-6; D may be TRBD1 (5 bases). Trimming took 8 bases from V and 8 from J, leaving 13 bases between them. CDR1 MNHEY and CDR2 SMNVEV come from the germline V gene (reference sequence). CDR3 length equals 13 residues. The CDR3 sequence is CASGATPDSPLHF. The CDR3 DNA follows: TGTGCCAGCGGGGCCACCCCCGATTCACCCCTCCACTTT.

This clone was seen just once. For the CDR3, the DNA is TGTGCCAGCAGCTTAGCCGGGACTACCTACAATGAGCAGTTCTTC. Its protein is CASSLAGTTYNEQFF. The chain links TRBV11-2 to TRBJ2-1; TRBD2 matches at 7 bases. Per the germline V gene, CDR1 is SGHAT and CDR2 is FQNNGV. The CDR3 sequence is 15 residues long. V trimming: 1 base; J trimming: 2 bases; junction bases outside the gene matches: 2.

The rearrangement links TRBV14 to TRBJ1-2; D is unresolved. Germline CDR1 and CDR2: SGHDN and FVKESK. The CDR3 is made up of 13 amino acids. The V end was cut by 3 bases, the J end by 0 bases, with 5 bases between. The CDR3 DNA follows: TGTGCCAGCAGCCAGTCCGCTAACTATGGCTACACCTTC. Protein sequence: CASSQSANYGYTF.

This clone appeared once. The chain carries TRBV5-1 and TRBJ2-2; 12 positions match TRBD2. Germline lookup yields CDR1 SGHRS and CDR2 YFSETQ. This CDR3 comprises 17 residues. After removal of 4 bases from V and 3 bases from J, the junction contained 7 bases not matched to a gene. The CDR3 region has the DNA TGCGCCAGCAGCCAAGGACTAGCGGGGATCTACACCGGGGAGCTGTTTTTT. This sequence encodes CASSQGLAGIYTGELFF.

This CDR3 reads CAIHRAPMGVSPLHF. The CDR3 bases are TGTGCCATCCATCGCGCCCCCATGGGGGTATCACCCCTCCACTTT. The chain carries TRBV10-3 and TRBJ1-6; maybe TRBD1 (5 bases). CDR3 size: 15 residues. Trimming removed 8 bases from V and 10 bases from J, with 21 bases in between. The germline gives CDR1 ENHRY, CDR2 SYGVKD.

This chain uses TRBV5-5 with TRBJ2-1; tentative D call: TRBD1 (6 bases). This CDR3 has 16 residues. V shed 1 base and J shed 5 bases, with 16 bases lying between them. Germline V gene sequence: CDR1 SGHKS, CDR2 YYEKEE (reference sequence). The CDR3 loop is CASSLNVRGMDNEQFF. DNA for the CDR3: TGTGCCAGCAGCTTGAATGTCAGGGGAATGGACAATGAGCAGTTCTTC.

The CDR3 loop is CASSQAGGTASYEQYF. CDR3 DNA: TGCGCCAGCAGCCAAGCGGGCGGGACAGCTTCTTACGAGCAGTACTTC. The chain joins TRBV4-1 to TRBJ2-7, with D perhaps TRBD1 (7 bases). V gave up 1 base and J gave up 4 bases, with 17 bases separating them. Germline assignment: CDR1 MGHRA and CDR2 YSYEKL. CDR3 length: 16 residues.

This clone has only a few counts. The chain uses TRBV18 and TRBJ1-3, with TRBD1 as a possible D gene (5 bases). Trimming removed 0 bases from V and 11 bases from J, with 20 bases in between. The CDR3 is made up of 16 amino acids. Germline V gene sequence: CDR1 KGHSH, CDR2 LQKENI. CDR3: CASSPPEWLGGNPIYF. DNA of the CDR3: TGTGCCAGCTCACCACCGGAATGGTTGGGGGGTAACCCCATATATTTT. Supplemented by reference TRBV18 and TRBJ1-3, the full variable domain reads NAGVMQNPRHLVRRRGQEARLRCSPMKGHSHVYWYRQLPEEGLKFMVYLQKENIIDESGMPKERFSAEFPKEGPSILRIQQVVRGDSAAYFCASSPPEWLGGNPIYFGEGSWLTVV.

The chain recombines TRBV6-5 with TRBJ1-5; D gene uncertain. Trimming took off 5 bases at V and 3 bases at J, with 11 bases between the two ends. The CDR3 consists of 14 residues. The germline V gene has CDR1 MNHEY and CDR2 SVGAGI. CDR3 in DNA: TGTGCCAGCAGTACGGCAGGATTCAATCAGCCCCAGCATTTT. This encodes CASSTAGFNQPQHF.

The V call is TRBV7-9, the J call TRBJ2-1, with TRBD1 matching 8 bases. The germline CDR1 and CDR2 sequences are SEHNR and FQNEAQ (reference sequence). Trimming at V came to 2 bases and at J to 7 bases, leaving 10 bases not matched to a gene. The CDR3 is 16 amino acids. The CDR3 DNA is TGTGCCAGCAGCTTATTTAGGACAGGGCCGGGAAATGAGCAGTTCTTC. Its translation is CASSLFRTGPGNEQFF.

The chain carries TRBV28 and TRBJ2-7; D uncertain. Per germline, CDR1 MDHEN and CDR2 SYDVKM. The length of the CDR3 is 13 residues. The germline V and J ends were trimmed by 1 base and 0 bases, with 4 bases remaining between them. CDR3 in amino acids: CASSLSDSYEQYF. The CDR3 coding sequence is TGTGCCAGCAGTTTATCAGACTCCTACGAGCAGTACTTC.

Here the CDR3 DNA reads TGCGCCAGCCGTAGCACAGATACGCAGTATTTT. Protein: CASRSTDTQYF. J is TRBJ2-3 and V is TRBV5-1; the D is unclear. In germline, CDR1 is SGHRS, CDR2 YFSETQ. V was clipped by 7 bases and J by 0 bases, with 3 bases between them. CDR3 length: 11 amino acids.

The CDR3 DNA reads as TGTGCCAGCAGTTTTGCTCCGGGAACAGATACGCAGTATTTT. Encoded protein: CASSFAPGTDTQYF. V and J are TRBV27 and TRBJ2-3, with D perhaps TRBD2 (5 bases). Trimming took 3 bases from V and 3 from J, leaving 10 bases between them. The CDR3 has 14 residues. Per the germline V gene, CDR1 is MNHEY and CDR2 is SMNVEV (reference sequence).

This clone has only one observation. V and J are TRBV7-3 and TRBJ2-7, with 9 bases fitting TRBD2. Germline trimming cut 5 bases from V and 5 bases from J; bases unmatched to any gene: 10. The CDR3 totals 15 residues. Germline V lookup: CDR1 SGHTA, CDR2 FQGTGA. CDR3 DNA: TGTGCCAGCAGCCACGGCTCGGGACTAGCACACGAGCAGTACTTC. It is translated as CASSHGSGLAHEQYF.

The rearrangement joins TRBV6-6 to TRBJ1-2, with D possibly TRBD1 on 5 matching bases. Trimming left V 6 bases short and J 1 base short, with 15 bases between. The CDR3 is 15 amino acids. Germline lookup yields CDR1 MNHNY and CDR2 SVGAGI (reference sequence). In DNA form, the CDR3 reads TGTGCCAGCAGCTACCTCGGGACGGATAACTATGGCTACACCTTC. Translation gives CASSYLGTDNYGYTF.

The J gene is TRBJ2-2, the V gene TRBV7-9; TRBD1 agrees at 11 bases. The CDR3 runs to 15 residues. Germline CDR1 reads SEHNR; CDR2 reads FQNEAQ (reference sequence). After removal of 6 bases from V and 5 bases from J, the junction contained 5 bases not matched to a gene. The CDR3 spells CASRTGTGGTGELFF. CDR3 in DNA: TGTGCCAGCAGGACCGGGACAGGGGGAACCGGGGAGCTGTTTTTT. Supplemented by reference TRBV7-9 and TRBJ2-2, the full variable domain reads DTGVSQNPRHKITKRGQNVTFRCDPISEHNRLYWYRQTLGQGPEFLTYFQNEAQLEKSRLLSDRFSAERPKGSFSTLEIQRTEQGDSAMYLCASRTGTGGTGELFFGEGSRLTVL.